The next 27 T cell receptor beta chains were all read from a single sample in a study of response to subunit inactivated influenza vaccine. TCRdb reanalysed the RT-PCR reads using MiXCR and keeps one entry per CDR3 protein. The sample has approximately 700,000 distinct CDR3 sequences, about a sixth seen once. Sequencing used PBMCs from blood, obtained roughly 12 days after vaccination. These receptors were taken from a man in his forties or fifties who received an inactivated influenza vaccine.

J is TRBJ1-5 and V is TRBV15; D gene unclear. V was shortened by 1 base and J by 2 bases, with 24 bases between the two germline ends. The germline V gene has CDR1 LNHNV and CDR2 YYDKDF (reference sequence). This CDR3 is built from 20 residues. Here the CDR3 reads CATSRGSLGLFVSGNQPQHF. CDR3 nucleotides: TGTGCCACCAGCAGAGGGTCCCTCGGTTTGTTCGTGTCGGGCAATCAGCCCCAGCATTTT.

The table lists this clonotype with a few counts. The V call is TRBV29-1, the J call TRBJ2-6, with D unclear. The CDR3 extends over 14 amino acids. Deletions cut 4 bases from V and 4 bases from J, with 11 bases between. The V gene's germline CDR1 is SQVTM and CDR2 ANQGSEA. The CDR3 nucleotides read TGCAGCGTTGGTGGGGTCTCCGGGGCCAACGTCCTGACTTTC. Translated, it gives CSVGGVSGANVLTF.

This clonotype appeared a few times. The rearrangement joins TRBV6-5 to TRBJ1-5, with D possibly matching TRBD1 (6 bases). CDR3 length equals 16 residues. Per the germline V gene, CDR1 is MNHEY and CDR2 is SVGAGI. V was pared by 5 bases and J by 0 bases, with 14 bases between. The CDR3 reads CASSPRQVHSNQPQHF. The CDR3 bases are TGTGCCAGCAGTCCTCGACAGGTTCATAGCAATCAGCCCCAGCATTTT.

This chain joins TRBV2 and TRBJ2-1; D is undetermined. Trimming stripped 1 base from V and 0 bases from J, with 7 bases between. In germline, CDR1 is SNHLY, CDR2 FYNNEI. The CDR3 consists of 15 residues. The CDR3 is CASSEGPLSYNEQFF. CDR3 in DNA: TGTGCCAGCAGTGAAGGACCCCTCTCCTACAATGAGCAGTTCTTC.

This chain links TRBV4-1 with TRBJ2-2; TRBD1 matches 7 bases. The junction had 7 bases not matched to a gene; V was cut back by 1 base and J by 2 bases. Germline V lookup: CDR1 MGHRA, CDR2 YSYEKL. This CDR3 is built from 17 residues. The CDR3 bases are TGCGCCAGCAGCCAAGGGTCGACAGGGCTTAACACCGGGGAGCTGTTTTTT. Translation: CASSQGSTGLNTGELFF.

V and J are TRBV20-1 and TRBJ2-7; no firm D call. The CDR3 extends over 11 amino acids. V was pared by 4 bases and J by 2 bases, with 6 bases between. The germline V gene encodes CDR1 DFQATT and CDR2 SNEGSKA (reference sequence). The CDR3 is CSATGPYEQYF. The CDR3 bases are TGCAGTGCTACCGGACCCTACGAGCAGTACTTC.

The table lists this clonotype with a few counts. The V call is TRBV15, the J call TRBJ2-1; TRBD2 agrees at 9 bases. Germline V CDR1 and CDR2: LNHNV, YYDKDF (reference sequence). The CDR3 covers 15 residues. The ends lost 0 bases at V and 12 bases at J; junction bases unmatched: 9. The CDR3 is CATSRDPIPTSGQFF. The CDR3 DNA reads TGTGCCACCAGCAGAGACCCGATCCCGACTAGCGGGCAGTTCTTC. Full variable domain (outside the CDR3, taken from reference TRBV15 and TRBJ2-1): DAMVIQNPRYQVTQFGKPVTLSCSQTLNHNVMYWYQQKSSQAPKLLFHYYDKDFNNEADTPDNFQSRRPNTSFCFLDIRSPGLGDTAMYLCATSRDPIPTSGQFFGPGTRLTVL.

The CDR3 DNA follows: TGTGCCAGCAGCTTAGATCGCAGGAACTACGAGCAGTACTTC. Protein sequence: CASSLDRRNYEQYF. This chain joins TRBV7-9 and TRBJ2-7; D unclear. The CDR3 is 14 residues long. Per germline, CDR1 SEHNR and CDR2 FQNEAQ (reference sequence). V lost 1 base and J lost 3, with 10 bases in between.

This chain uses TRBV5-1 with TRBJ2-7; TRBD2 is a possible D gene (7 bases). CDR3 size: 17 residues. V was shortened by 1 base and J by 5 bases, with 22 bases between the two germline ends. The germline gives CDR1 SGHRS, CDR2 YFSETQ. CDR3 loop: CASSLHREAGAHNEQYF. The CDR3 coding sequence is TGCGCCAGCAGCTTGCACAGGGAGGCGGGAGCTCACAACGAGCAGTACTTC.

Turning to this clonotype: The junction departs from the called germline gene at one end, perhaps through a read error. CDR3 region: CASSYLIADRGQEYDGYIF. The CDR3, as DNA: TGTGCCAGCAGTTACTTGATTGCGGACAGGGGGCAGGAATATGATGGCTACATCTTC. This chain joins TRBV6-7 and TRBJ1-2; 11 bases map to TRBD1. TRBV6-7 is assigned to the ORF class and has an uncertain function. CDR3 length equals 19 residues.

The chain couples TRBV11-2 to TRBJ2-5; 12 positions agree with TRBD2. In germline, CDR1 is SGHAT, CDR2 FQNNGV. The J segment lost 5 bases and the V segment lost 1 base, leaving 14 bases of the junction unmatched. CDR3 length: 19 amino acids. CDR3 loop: CASSLGALAGGPLWETQYF. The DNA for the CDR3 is TGTGCCAGCAGCTTAGGGGCGCTAGCGGGGGGGCCGTTATGGGAGACCCAGTACTTC.

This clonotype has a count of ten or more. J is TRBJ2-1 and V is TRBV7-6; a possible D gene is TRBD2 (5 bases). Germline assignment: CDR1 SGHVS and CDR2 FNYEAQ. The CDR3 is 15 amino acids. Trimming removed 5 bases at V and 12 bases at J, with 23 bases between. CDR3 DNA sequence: TGTGCCAGCAGCCCACTCCCTGCTAGCCAACGAGGGCAGTTCTTC. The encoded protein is CASSPLPASQRGQFF.

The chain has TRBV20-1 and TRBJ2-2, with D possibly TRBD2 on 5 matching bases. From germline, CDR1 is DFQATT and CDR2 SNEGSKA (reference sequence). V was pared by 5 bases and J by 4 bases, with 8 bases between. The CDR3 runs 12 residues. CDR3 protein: CSALSGTGELFF. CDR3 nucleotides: TGCAGTGCTTTAAGCGGCACCGGGGAGCTGTTTTTT.

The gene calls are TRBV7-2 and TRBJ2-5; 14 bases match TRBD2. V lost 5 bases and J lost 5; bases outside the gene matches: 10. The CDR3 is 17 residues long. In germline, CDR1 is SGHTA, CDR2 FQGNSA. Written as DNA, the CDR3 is TGTGCCAGCAGCCCCAAGGGGACTAGCGGGGGTTGGGAGACCCAGTACTTC. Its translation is CASSPKGTSGGWETQYF.

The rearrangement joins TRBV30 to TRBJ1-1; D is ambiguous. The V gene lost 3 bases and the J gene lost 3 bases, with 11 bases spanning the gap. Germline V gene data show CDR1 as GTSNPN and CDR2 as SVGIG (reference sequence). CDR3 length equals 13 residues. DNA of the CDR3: TGTGCCTGGAGGCTCACCCCTTACACTGAAGCTTTCTTT. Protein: CAWRLTPYTEAFF.

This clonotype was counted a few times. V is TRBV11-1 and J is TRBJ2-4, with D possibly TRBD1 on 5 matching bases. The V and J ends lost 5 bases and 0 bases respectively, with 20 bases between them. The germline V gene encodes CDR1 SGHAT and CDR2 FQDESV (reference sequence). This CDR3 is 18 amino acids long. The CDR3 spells CASSQIPWGGLAKNIQYF. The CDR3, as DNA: TGTGCCAGCAGCCAAATACCCTGGGGCGGCCTAGCCAAAAACATTCAGTACTTC.

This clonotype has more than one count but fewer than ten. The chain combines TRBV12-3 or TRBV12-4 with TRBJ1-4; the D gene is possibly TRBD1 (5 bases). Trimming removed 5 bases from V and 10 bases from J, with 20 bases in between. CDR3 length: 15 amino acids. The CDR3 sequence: CASSAGTDHWTKLFF. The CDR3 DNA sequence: TGTGCCAGCAGTGCCGGGACCGACCATTGGACAAAACTGTTTTTT.

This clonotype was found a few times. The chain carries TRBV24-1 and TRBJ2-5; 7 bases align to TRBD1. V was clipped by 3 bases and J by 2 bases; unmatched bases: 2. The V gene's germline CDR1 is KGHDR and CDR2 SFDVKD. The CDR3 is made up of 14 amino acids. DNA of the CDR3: TGTGCCACCAGTGATAGGGGGCCTCAAGAGACCCAGTACTTC. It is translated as CATSDRGPQETQYF.

The CDR3 region is CASSLAASEQYF. In DNA form, the CDR3 reads TGTGCCAGCAGCTTAGCCGCCAGCGAGCAGTACTTC. The V gene is TRBV11-1, the J gene TRBJ2-7; D is unclear. Trimming took 0 bases from V and 6 from J, leaving 6 bases between them. The germline gives CDR1 SGHAT, CDR2 FQDESV (reference sequence). The length of the CDR3 is 12 residues.

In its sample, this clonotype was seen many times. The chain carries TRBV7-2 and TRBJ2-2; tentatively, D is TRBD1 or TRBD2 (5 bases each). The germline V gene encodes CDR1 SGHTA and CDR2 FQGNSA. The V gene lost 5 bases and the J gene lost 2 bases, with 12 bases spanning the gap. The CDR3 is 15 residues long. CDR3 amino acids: CASSTDGTNTGELFF. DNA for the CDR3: TGTGCCAGCAGCACCGACGGGACCAACACCGGGGAGCTGTTTTTT.

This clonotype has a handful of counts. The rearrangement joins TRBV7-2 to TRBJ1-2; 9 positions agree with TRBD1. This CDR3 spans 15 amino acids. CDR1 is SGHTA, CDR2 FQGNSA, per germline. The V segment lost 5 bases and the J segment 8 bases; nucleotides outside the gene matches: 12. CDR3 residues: CASSANLGQGYGYTF. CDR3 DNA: TGTGCCAGCAGCGCCAACCTGGGACAGGGATACGGCTACACCTTC.

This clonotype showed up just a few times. CDR3 coding DNA: TGTGCCAGCAGGCGGACAGGCGACTCCTACGAGCAGTACTTC. It is translated as CASRRTGDSYEQYF. The V gene is TRBV14, the J gene TRBJ2-7, with 7 nucleotides matching TRBD1. CDR1 is SGHDN and CDR2 is FVKESK in the germline V gene. The J segment lost 0 bases and the V segment lost 6 bases, leaving 5 bases of the junction unmatched. CDR3 size: 14 residues.

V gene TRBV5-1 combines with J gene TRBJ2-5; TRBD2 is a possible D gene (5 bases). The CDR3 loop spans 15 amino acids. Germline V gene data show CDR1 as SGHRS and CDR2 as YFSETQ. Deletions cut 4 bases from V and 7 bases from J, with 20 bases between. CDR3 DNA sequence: TGCGCCAGCAGCACGGGGAGTACCCCATCAGCGACCCAGTACTTC. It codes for CASSTGSTPSATQYF.

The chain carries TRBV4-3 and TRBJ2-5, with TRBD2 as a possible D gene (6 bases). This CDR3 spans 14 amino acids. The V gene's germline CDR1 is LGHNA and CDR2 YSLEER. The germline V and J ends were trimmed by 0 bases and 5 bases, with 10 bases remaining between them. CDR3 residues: CASSQDWGDETQYF. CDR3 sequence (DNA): TGCGCCAGCAGCCAAGATTGGGGGGACGAGACCCAGTACTTC.

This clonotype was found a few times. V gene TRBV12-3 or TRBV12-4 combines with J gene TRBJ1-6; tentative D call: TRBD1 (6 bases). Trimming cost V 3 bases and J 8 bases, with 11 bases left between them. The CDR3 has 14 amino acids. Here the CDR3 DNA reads TGTGCCAGCAGTTTTGAGGGGGGTTATTCACCCCTCCACTTT. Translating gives CASSFEGGYSPLHF.

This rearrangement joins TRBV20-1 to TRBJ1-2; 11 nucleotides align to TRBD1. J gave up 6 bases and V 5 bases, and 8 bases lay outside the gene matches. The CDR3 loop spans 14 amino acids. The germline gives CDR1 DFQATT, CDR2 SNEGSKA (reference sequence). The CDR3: CSAGQGARIDGYTF. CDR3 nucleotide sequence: TGCAGTGCTGGACAGGGGGCGCGGATCGATGGCTACACCTTC.

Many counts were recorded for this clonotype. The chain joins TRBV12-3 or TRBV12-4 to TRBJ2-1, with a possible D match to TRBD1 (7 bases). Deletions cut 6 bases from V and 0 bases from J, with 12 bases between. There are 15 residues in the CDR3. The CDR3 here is CASSPGGLSYNEQFF. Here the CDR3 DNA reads TGTGCCAGCAGCCCAGGGGGGCTCTCCTACAATGAGCAGTTCTTC.